One T cell receptor (beta chain) is described in this entry. Adults between roughly 18 and 100 years of age took part from fewer than 30 US areas. The data are from a study of blood T cell repertoires in COVID-19. The wider study: Sites across the United States, Italy and Spain contributed samples from acute and convalescent COVID-19. From T cells, B-cell-depleted T cells, or PBMCs came the material, which was cDNA or gDNA.

Measured with immunoSEQ multiplex PCR; TCRdb has only the in-frame clones, and not every one. Of hundreds of thousands of clones in the sample, around 84% are singletons; the top ten hold approximately 7.3%. The CDR3 is 15 residues long. Germline loops: CDR1 LGHNA, CDR2 YSLEER. After removal of 3 bases from V and 1 base from J, the junction contained 3 bases not matched to a gene. Sequenced sample: PBMCs or T cells enriched from blood (not recorded which). The chain is built from TRBV4-3 and TRBJ2-1; 7 positions match TRBD1. The receptor comes from a woman in her thirties or forties who had recovered from COVID-19. The CDR3 sequence: CASSQQGQSYNEQFF. The CDR3 nucleotides are TGCGCCAGCAGCCAGCAGGGACAGTCCTACAATGAGCAGTTCTTC.